Listed below are T cell receptor beta chains from one sample, sequenced in a study of control samples from healthy donors and cancer patients. Profiled with immunoSEQ multiplex PCR; TCRdb holds only in-frame clones, not every one. In the table there are about 92,000 clones, around 80% of which are singletons. Sequencing was done on a sample of blood. The source is a woman between 55 and 75 years old in good health. Each CDR3 is given with its conserved first and last residue.

>TRBV5-1
CASSPGRSLDNEQFF
>TRBV11-2
CASSLDLRAEAFF
>TRBV5-1
CASSSPSTGFGETQYF
>TRBV19
CASTTQIATNEKLFF
>TRBV5-1
CASSLDGDYSNQPQHF
>TRBV19
CASSRQGGRYTF
>TRBV19
CASSDRGAEYEQFF
>TRBV5-5
CASSLGSGANVLTF
>TRBV10-1
CASSDRNSEVAEQFF
>TRBV5-1
CASSLGSGTSVETQYF
>TRBV5-1
CASSRGLGNTIYF
>TRBV7-2
CASSLQGMSNQPQHF
>TRBV19
CASSIIAGGRETQYF
>TRBV29-1
CSVSWGGELFF
>TRBV28
CASSFRLAGDEQFF
>TRBV3-1/TRBV3-2
CASSQGSGGEQYF
>TRBV27
CASSSRLEGYTF
>TRBV6-5
CASSTRQGRAFF
>TRBV18
CASSLLGGSNQPQHF